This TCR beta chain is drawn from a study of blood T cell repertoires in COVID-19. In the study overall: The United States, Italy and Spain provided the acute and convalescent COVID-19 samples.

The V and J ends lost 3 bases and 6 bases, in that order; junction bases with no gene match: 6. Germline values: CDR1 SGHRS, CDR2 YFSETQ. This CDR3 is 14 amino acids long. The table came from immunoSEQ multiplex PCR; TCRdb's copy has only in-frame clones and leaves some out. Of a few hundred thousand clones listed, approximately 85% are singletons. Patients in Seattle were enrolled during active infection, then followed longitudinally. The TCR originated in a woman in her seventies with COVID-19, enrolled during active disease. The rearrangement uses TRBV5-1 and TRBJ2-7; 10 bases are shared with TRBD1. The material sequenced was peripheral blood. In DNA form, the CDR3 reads TGCGCCAGCAGCTCTGGGGGACAGGGGATCGAGCAGTACTTC. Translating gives CASSSGGQGIEQYF.